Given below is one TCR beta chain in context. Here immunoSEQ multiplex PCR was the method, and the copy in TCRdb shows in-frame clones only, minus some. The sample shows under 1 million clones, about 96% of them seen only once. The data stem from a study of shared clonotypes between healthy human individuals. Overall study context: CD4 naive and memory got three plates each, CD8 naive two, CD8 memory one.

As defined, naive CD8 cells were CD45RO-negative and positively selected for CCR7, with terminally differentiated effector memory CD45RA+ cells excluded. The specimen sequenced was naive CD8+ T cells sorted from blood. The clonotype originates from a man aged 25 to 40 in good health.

The CDR3 DNA is TGCAGCGTTGAATTCAACGGCTACGAGCAGTACTTC. It codes for CSVEFNGYEQYF. The genes are TRBV29-1 and TRBJ2-7, with D uncertain. V lost 2 bases, J lost 3 bases, and 8 bases lay in between. The CDR3 loop spans 12 amino acids. Germline V CDR1 and CDR2: SQVTM, ANQGSEA.